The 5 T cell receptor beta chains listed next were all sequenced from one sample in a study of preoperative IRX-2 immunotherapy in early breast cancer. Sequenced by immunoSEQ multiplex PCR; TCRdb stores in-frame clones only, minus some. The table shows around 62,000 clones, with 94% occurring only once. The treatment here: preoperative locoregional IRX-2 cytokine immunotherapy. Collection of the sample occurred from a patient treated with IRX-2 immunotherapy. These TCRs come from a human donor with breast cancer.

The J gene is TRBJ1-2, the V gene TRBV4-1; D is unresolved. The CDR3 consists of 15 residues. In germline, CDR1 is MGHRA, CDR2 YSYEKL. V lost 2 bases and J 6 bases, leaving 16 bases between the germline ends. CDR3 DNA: TGCGCCAGCAGCCAATACTCCGCGCGCCTGAATGGCTACACCTTC. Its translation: CASSQYSARLNGYTF.

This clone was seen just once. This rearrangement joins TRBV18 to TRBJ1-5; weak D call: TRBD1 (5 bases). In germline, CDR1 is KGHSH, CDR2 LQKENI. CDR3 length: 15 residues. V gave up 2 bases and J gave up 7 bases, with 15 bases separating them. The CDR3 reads CASSPSQGNGQPQHF. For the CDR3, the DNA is TGTGCCAGCTCACCATCCCAGGGTAACGGCCAGCCCCAGCATTTT.

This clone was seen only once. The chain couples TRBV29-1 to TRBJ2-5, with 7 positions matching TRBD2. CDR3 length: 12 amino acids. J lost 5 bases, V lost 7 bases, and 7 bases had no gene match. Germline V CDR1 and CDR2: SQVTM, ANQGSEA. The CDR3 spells CSAGAGRETQYF. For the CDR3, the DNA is TGCAGCGCGGGAGCGGGGAGGGAGACCCAGTACTTC.

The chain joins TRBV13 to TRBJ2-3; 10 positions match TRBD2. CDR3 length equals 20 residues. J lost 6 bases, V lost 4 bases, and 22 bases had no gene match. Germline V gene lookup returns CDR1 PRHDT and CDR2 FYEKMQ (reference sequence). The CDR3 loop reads CASSSNRPGFLAGAADTQYF. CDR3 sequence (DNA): TGTGCCAGCAGCTCGAACCGCCCCGGGTTCCTAGCGGGAGCAGCGGATACGCAGTATTTT.

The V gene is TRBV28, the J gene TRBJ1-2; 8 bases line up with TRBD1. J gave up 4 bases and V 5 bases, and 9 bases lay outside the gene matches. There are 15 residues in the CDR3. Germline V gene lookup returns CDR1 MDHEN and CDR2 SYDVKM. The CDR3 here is CASSPPPGQGYGYTF. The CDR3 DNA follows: TGTGCCAGCAGTCCCCCGCCCGGACAGGGCTATGGCTACACCTTC.